Each of the 14 T cell receptor beta chains below was sequenced from the same sample in a study of molecular identifiers for immune sequencing clone quantification. TCRdb ran MiXCR on the PCR reads and lists one entry per CDR3 protein. The sample has more than 300,000 distinct CDR3 sequences; 20% to 25% are singletons. Sequencing was carried out using naive CD8+ T cells from blood, with Jurkat cell RNA spiked in. Subset defined: FACS-sorted CD8+CD4-CCR7+CD45RA+ naive T cells. The source of these receptors is a human donor in good health. Some libraries in this study had Jurkat cell RNA spiked in.

This clonotype has a count of ten or more. This chain joins TRBV6-6 and TRBJ2-2; 7 bases are a match to TRBD1. J was trimmed by 6 bases and V by 6 bases; bases with no gene match: 16. Germline CDR1 reads MNHNY; CDR2 reads SVGAGI (reference sequence). The CDR3 consists of 17 residues. In DNA, the CDR3 is TGTGCCAGCAGACCCAATGACAGGGAGTGGAGTTCCGGGGAGCTGTTTTTT. It codes for CASRPNDREWSSGELFF.

The table lists this clonotype with many counts. This sequence joins TRBV7-9 and TRBJ1-3; TRBD1 aligns across 7 bases. V was clipped by 5 bases and J by 0 bases; unmatched bases: 7. The CDR3 covers 16 residues. The germline CDR1 and CDR2 sequences are SEHNR and FQNEAQ (reference sequence). CDR3 loop: CASSMGQLVSGNTIYF. The CDR3 bases are TGTGCCAGCAGCATGGGACAGCTAGTCTCTGGAAACACCATATATTTT.

This clonotype was seen at least ten times. V gene TRBV19 combines with J gene TRBJ1-1; D unresolved. The germline V and J ends were trimmed by 7 bases and 0 bases, with 15 bases remaining between them. The germline CDR1 and CDR2 sequences are LNHDA and SQIVND (reference sequence). The CDR3 length is 15 residues. This CDR3 reads CASTYSAAMNTEAFF. The CDR3, as DNA: TGTGCCAGTACCTATAGTGCAGCCATGAACACTGAAGCTTTCTTT.

The sample holds many counts of this clonotype. The CDR3 sequence: CASSRMNTNEKLFF. The CDR3, as DNA: TGTGCCAGCAGCCGGATGAATACTAATGAAAAACTGTTTTTT. The genes are TRBV7-9 and TRBJ1-4; D is unresolved. Germline-derived CDR1 and CDR2 are SEHNR and FQNEAQ (reference sequence). This CDR3 comprises 14 residues. Trimming removed 5 bases at V and 2 bases at J, with 9 bases between.

Comments on this clonotype: This may arise from a read error, as a much more abundant clone is one base away. The CDR3 sequence is CSARDPPYERYF. Written as DNA, the CDR3 is TGCAGTGCTAGAGATCCCCCCTACGAGCGGTACTTC. The rearrangement links TRBV20-1 to TRBJ2-7, with D unresolved. This CDR3 is built from 12 residues. Germline lookup yields CDR1 DFQATT and CDR2 SNEGSKA (reference sequence).

This clonotype was seen repeatedly, ten times or more. J is TRBJ1-2 and V is TRBV13; D might be TRBD1 (5 bases). V was cut by 1 base and J by 3 bases, with 12 bases left in between. Germline V lookup: CDR1 PRHDT, CDR2 FYEKMQ (reference sequence). The CDR3 has 15 residues. The CDR3 DNA is TGTGCCAGCAGCTTAGAGGGGTCATTGGACTATGGCTACACCTTC. Its protein product is CASSLEGSLDYGYTF.

This clonotype occurred many times. V is TRBV6-6 and J is TRBJ2-7, with TRBD1 matching over 7 bases. The V and J ends lost 5 bases and 3 bases, in that order; junction bases with no gene match: 7. Germline lookup yields CDR1 MNHNY and CDR2 SVGAGI (reference sequence). The CDR3 is 14 residues long. This CDR3 reads CASSKPGQFYEQYF. The CDR3, as DNA: TGTGCCAGCAGTAAACCGGGACAGTTCTACGAGCAGTACTTC.

J is TRBJ2-2 and V is TRBV9, with 9 nucleotides matching TRBD1. Unmatched junction bases numbered 6, after V lost 2 bases and J lost 7 bases. The CDR3 has 15 amino acids. CDR1 is SGDLS, CDR2 YYNGEE, per germline. CDR3 amino acids: CASSVRQGVNGELFF. The CDR3 nucleotides are TGTGCCAGCAGCGTCAGACAGGGGGTAAACGGGGAGCTGTTTTTT.

J is TRBJ1-3 and V is TRBV6-1, with D perhaps TRBD1 (5 bases). This CDR3 region has 16 residues. Per germline, CDR1 MNHNS and CDR2 SASEGT. V gave up 3 bases and J gave up 0 bases, with 12 bases separating them. The CDR3 DNA sequence: TGTGCCAGCAGTGAGGACATCGCCAGCTCTGGAAACACCATATATTTT. Translation: CASSEDIASSGNTIYF.

There are many counts of this clonotype. V gene TRBV30 combines with J gene TRBJ2-3; TRBD2 aligns across 8 bases. The CDR3 length is 15 residues. With 0 bases clipped from V and 5 bases from J, the junction kept 7 bases outside the gene matches. Germline V gene data show CDR1 as GTSNPN and CDR2 as SVGIG (reference sequence). CDR3 coding DNA: TGTGCCTGGAGTGTCCTGCTAGCGGGTCGAGATACGCAGTATTTT. As protein: CAWSVLLAGRDTQYF. The variable domain in full, completed from reference TRBV30 and TRBJ2-3, reads SQTIHQWPATLVQPVGSPLSLECTVEGTSNPNLYWYRQAAGRGLQLLFYSVGIGQISSEVPQNLSASRPQDRQFILSSKKLLLSDSGFYLCAWSVLLAGRDTQYFGPGTRLTVL.

In the case of this clonotype: With a much larger clone just one base away, this may be a read error. V and J are TRBV7-7 and TRBJ2-7; TRBD2 aligns across 7 bases. The CDR3 extends over 14 amino acids. The germline gives CDR1 SSHAT, CDR2 FNYEAQ (reference sequence). CDR3: CASSALAAPYEQYV. In DNA, the CDR3 is TGTGCTAGCAGCGCCCTAGCGGCCCCCTACGAGCAGTACGTC.

This clonotype was detected ten times or more. The chain employs TRBV4-1 and TRBJ2-4, with 7 nucleotides matching TRBD1. V was pared by 4 bases and J by 11 bases, with 11 bases of the junction left unmatched. This CDR3 is 14 amino acids long. CDR1 is MGHRA and CDR2 is YSYEKL in the germline V gene. The CDR3 loop is CASSPDSQGQLQYF. For the CDR3, the DNA is TGCGCCAGCAGCCCAGATTCACAGGGACAGCTTCAGTACTTC.

Comment on this clonotype: This sequence may be a read error, since a much larger clone differs from it by one base. The rearrangement joins TRBV29-1 to TRBJ2-5; D is perhaps TRBD2 (6 bases). Trimming stripped 7 bases from V and 4 bases from J, with 25 bases between. CDR1 and CDR2 (germline): SQVTM, ANQGSEA. The CDR3 runs to 16 residues. The CDR3 is CSGTRWALARRETQYF. DNA of the CDR3: TGCAGCGGGACCCGGTGGGCCCTAGCGCGTCGAGAGACCCAGTACTTC.

This clonotype was recorded many times. The V call is TRBV6-1, the J call TRBJ2-5; tentative D call: TRBD1 (5 bases). Looked up from germline, CDR1 is MNHNS and CDR2 is SASEGT. The V gene lost 3 bases and the J gene lost 4 bases, with 15 bases spanning the gap. The CDR3 totals 15 residues. The CDR3 sequence is CASSDYPRALETQYF. For the CDR3, the DNA is TGTGCCAGCAGTGATTATCCCAGGGCCCTAGAGACCCAGTACTTC.